Sequencing of this T cell receptor (beta chain) was carried out in a study of cytomegalovirus exposure and HLA in healthy donors (dated by TCRdb to 2016 to 2017). Turning to the overall study: An earlier analysis of approximately 550 of the donors reported about 250 Gb of sequence data and roughly 100 million unique TCR beta sequences from about 200 million T cells. About 280 gigabases of sequencing data and roughly 80 million unique TCR sequences made up an early release that covered under 750 HLA-typed donors. Of the approximately 400 genotyped donors, around 81% fell in the genetic ancestry cluster associated with self-reported Caucasian donors. The study aimed to test whether signatures of past pathogen exposure could be identified by cataloging public T cell receptors. The study used immunosequencing to profile the T cell repertoires of approximately 630 subjects and linked those repertoires to cytomegalovirus serostatus. Along with the roughly 670-subject first cohort, a separate validation cohort of around 120 different subjects was used. The study combined high-throughput TCR immunosequencing, statistical association of individual TCRs with disease status, and machine learning to predict cytomegalovirus infection status. To study patterns of TCR occurrence, a later analysis re-analyzed previously published TCR beta repertoires from several hundred donors and added high-resolution HLA genotyping. Rather than drawing on any new phenotypic data, the later analysis identified candidate immune exposures from TCR beta sequences and the way those sequences occurred across donors. An earlier analysis of 587 of the donors used high-throughput TCR beta sequencing to judge whether each TCR beta V gene segment behaved as functional or pseudogenic. Donor age, sex, ethnicity and CMV serostatus were collected together with the repertoire data. A later genetic analysis took genome-wide SNP genotypes for about 55% of the roughly 700 donors and used that subset as a discovery cohort. Every repertoire in the discovery cohort had been generated on one and the same sequencing platform. HLA typing included class I and class II loci at four-digit resolution. Typing coverage differed by locus: A, B, C, DRB1 and DQB1 were typed in roughly 629-630 donors, DQA1 in about 510, DPA1 in 606, and DPB1 in around 440. Because of strong linkage in the cohort, roughly five DR-DQ haplotypes were treated as single units for association and clustering. Among several hundred genotyped donors of the cohort, an average of about 220,000 unique TCR beta nucleotide sequences was sequenced per donor, of which about 18% were non-productive.

For this clone: The antigen it binds to is not known. No quality values exist for individual bases; no much larger clone is one base distant.

Findings and caveats that apply to the study as a whole: In a later genetic analysis, a missense DCLRE1C variant was associated with V-gene and J-gene trimming of TCR beta chains, and the association was replicated in an independent cohort. Correlated functional status among segregating V segments might be attributable to linkage disequilibrium, but an unknown experimental factor could not be ruled out. In this cohort, only TCR beta chains were sequenced, and detectable features were limited by the absence of alpha or paired-chain data. For the cohort, immune exposure information was limited to CMV serostatus. A later analysis associated 15,000 to 20,000 TCR beta sequences with specific HLA alleles at a false discovery rate of 0.05. The authors suggested that the approach could potentially be generalized to other disease states and immunological phenotypes. A few of the identified cytomegalovirus-associated TCR beta chains were confirmed in vitro to be specific for cytomegalovirus antigens. The 87-base-pair reads could not distinguish some IMGT-functional V segments, including TRBV6-2 and TRBV6-3, so those segments were excluded. Roughly uniform sequencing depth across donors was assumed in presence/absence analyses, although this assumption may not hold. The classifier was reported to diagnose cytomegalovirus status with high specificity and sensitivity in both the original and validation cohorts. The study gave a list of about 170 TCR beta chains associated with cytomegalovirus. A later analysis found that TCR association rates varied across HLA loci, with DRB1 alleles showing the most associated TCRs and HLA-C alleles the fewest. Because HLA typing was unavailable for some donors at each locus, only the typed subset was used in association tests. A further reported finding was that TCR beta sequences accurately predicted the HLA-A and HLA-B alleles for most subjects in the first cohort. A later analysis reported that several top co-occurrence clusters appeared linked to parvovirus B19, influenza, CMV and Epstein-Barr virus. Compared with the roughly 600-donor mean, donors in an Asian-associated ancestry cluster had fewer N-insertions in productive TCRs, according to a later genetic analysis. Broadly in line with IMGT annotations, most TCR beta V segments showed up in productive rearrangements about 87% or about 30% of the time in an earlier analysis of some 590 of the donors. Assigning TCR associations to individual alleles was difficult when HLA alleles, especially DR and DQ, strongly co-occurred. A group of highly shared sequence variants was considered likely to be a technical artifact of the sequencing pipeline. Compared with equally common non-associated chains, HLA-associated TCR beta chains in a later analysis were more clonally expanded and had lower generation probabilities. Seventeen rarely observed V segments, including chromosome 9 orphons, were excluded from the earlier analysis of several hundred of the donors because counts were too low. Most TCR sequences were seen in very few donors, while some public TCRs were found in many individuals. Most CMV-associated TCR beta chains appeared to be HLA-restricted in a later analysis, and the HLA associations seemed to be driven largely by CMV exposure.

CDR1 MNHEY and CDR2 SMNVEV were looked up in the germline V gene (reference sequence). Measured from the cysteine to the phenylalanine, the CDR3 is 19 residues long. This entry keeps only the CDR3 DNA: 57 bases, framed from base 1. The germline V and J ends show losses of 2 bases and 0 bases respectively, and no gene match explains 10 bases of the junction. The library was prepared using the immunoSEQ multiplex PCR assay. A mixture of 60 forward primers for TCR Vbeta segments and 13 reverse primers for TCR Jbeta segments was used in the multiplex PCR. The CDR3 region of rearranged TCR beta genes was amplified from genomic DNA by a multiplex PCR assay. On the Illumina HiSeq System, the amplified TCR beta libraries were sequenced as 87-base-pair reads. Per the source publication's procedure: In a later analysis, 70 million to 95 million unique TCR beta chains were counted across the roughly 610 repertoires, and about 9.9 million of these chains were shared by at least two donors. Raw reads were error-corrected and collapsed into unique sequences with a nearest-neighbor algorithm that merged closely related sequences to remove PCR and sequencing errors. CDR3 sequences were aligned to IMGT reference sequences to assign V, D and J gene segments. Each retained sequence needed at least a six-nucleotide match to both a V gene segment and a J gene segment. A rearrangement counted as productive if the CDR3 had no stop codons and remained in frame with V and J, and every other rearrangement counted as non-productive. CDR3 was defined according to IMGT convention as the region running from the second conserved V-encoded cysteine to the conserved J-encoded phenylalanine. Sequences without an unambiguous match to a single V gene segment were excluded from the earlier analysis of several hundred of the donors. In an earlier analysis of around 590 of the donors, a V segment was called functional when productive rearrangements were above 56.7%, and segregating when the standard deviation between donors exceeded 5%. To diagnose cytomegalovirus status from the catalog of TCR beta chain sequences, a statistical classification framework was built. V and J gene assignment, in a later analysis, came from comparing TCR nucleotide sequences with IMGT/GENE-DB human TR gene sequences. Using the TCRdist pipeline, a later analysis assigned CDR3 sequences along with most-parsimonious VDJ recombination scenarios. A later analysis defined each TCR beta chain by its CDR3 amino acid sequence plus V-gene family, and excluded reads lacking a unique V-gene family. As a way to deal with suspected cross-contamination and a sequencing artifact, a later analysis dropped hundreds of nucleotide sequences that were highly shared and had low generation probability. In a later analysis, a clonal expansion index for each public chain was calculated from normalized within-repertoire ranks of inferred template counts. Generation probabilities in a later analysis came from a VDJ recombination model fitted to out-of-frame rearrangements, and those results were checked against IGoR. A later analysis scored TCR-TCR, TCR-HLA and TCR-CMV co-occurrence with hypergeometric tests, applying a repertoire-size bias correction to TCR pairs. To estimate false discovery rates, a later analysis permuted the HLA or CMV assignments 20 times. A later analysis grouped co-occurring TCRs with DBSCAN, adding TCRdist sequence similarity when clustering within HLA-allele-positive subsets. Co-occurrence clustering excluded repertoires with fewer than 30,000 or more than 120,000 public chains, plus five with anomalous nucleotide sharing. In TCRdb, the immuneACCESS table is reduced to in-frame sequences with V and J assigned. These tables do not hold every clone; where another copy was compared, an unresolved V gene accounts for under half, and the others remain unexplained. V, J and clone size are taken as reported in that table, and D and trimming were inferred from the DNA itself. The sample contains more than 150,000 clones, 75% to 85% of them found a single time. The ten most abundant clones make up roughly 0.8% of the sample.

The cohort consisted of hundreds of healthy bone marrow donors. At the time of sampling, all cohort members were nominally healthy, though unrecorded immune exposures were likely present. The donor tested CMV seronegative, placing the donor among the roughly 350 seronegative members of the cohort. Every donor gave a peripheral blood sample, and the peripheral blood mononuclear cells from that sample were used for TCR beta sequencing. The Qiagen DNeasy Blood Extraction Kit was used to extract genomic DNA from the blood cell samples. Source material: PBMCs. The receptor's source is a woman aged 18-29 years in good health and CMV-seronegative. This chain joins TRBV27 to TRBJ2-5; TRBD2 fits 12 bases in the junction. The DNA sequence is TGTGCCAGCAGTTTAGTTCACAGGACTAGCGGGAAGGACCAAGAGACCCAGTACTTC. This translates into CASSLVHRTSGKDQETQYF.